This is a list of T cell receptor beta chains from one sample in a study of cytomegalovirus exposure and HLA in healthy donors. The assay was immunoSEQ multiplex PCR, and TCRdb's table has in-frame clones only and misses some. This repertoire shows 100,000 to 140,000 clones, under 85% found once; its top ten account for about 4.3%. Input material: PBMCs. Every receptor here comes from a male donor in good health and CMV-seronegative. CDR3s include the opening cysteine and the closing phenylalanine or tryptophan. A D gene is named only where the DNA matches it firmly. A row's size may be missing; if present it is once, few, many or a size class.

v_gene,j_gene,abundance,d_gene,CDR3nt,CDR3aa
TRBV27,TRBJ2-3,NA,TRBD2,TGTGCCAGCAGTTATAAAATAGCGGGAGGAAACACAGATACGCAGTATTTT,CASSYKIAGGNTDTQYF
TRBV7-9,TRBJ2-3,NA,TRBD2,TGTGCCAGCAGCCCCCCTAGCGGGAGTGGGACAGATACGCAGTATTTT,CASSPPSGSGTDTQYF
TRBV29-1,TRBJ2-7,few,NA,TGCAGCGTTGGTACTTCAGGGTCCTACGAGCAGTACTTC,CSVGTSGSYEQYF
TRBV5-4,TRBJ1-1,NA,NA,TGTGCCAGCAGCTTGGGAACAGGGCGGACTGAAGCTTTCTTT,CASSLGTGRTEAFF
TRBV6-1,TRBJ1-2,NA,TRBD1,TGTGCCAGCAGTGGAACCGGGACAGGGAGCCTCTATGGCTACACCTTC,CASSGTGTGSLYGYTF
TRBV6-1,TRBJ2-7,NA,NA,TGTGCCAGCAGTCCCCGGGACATTGCCTACGAGCAGTACTTC,CASSPRDIAYEQYF
TRBV18,TRBJ2-1,NA,TRBD2,TGTGCCAGCTCTCCCGGGACTAGCGGGTTCTATGAGCAGTTCTTC,CASSPGTSGFYEQFF
TRBV2,TRBJ2-5,NA,TRBD2,TGTGCCAGCATCAGGCAACTAGCGGGAGGCCCTCGGGAGACCCAGTACTTC,CASIRQLAGGPRETQYF
TRBV5-1,TRBJ1-2,NA,TRBD1,TGCGCCAGCAGCTTGAGGACAGGGGGCGATAACTATGGCTACACCTTC,CASSLRTGGDNYGYTF
TRBV7-9,TRBJ2-3,NA,NA,TGTGCCAGCAGCTTAGGTCGGGATACGCAGTATTTT,CASSLGRDTQYF
TRBV6-5,TRBJ2-2,once,NA,TGTGCCAGCAGTTACTCAGTACAGTACAGGACCGGGGAGCTGTTTTTT,CASSYSVQYRTGELFF
TRBV10-3,TRBJ1-1,NA,NA,TGTGCCATCAGTGAGTCTTTATGGCAGGGGAACACTGAAGCTTTCTTT,CAISESLWQGNTEAFF
TRBV5-5,TRBJ1-5,NA,NA,TGTGCCAGCAGCTCACCAGATCAGCCCCAGCATTTT,CASSSPDQPQHF
TRBV5-4,TRBJ2-5,NA,TRBD1,TGTGCCAGCAGCTCAGGGACAGGTAACCAAGAGACCCAGTACTTC,CASSSGTGNQETQYF
TRBV18,TRBJ1-1,NA,TRBD1,TGTGCCAGCTCACCCGCCGGGACAGGGCAGACTGAAGCTTTCTTT,CASSPAGTGQTEAFF
TRBV15,TRBJ1-3,few,NA,TGTGCCACCAGCAGAGGGCGAAGCGGGACTGGAAACACCATATATTTT,CATSRGRSGTGNTIYF
TRBV6-1,TRBJ2-7,NA,NA,TGTGCCAGCAGTGAAGCGCCTCTAGCGATATACGAGCAGTACTTC,CASSEAPLAIYEQYF
TRBV5-1,TRBJ2-1,NA,TRBD2,TGCGCCAGCAGCATGATCCTCCCGGGACTAGCGGAAATGAATGAGCAGTTCTTC,CASSMILPGLAEMNEQFF
TRBV4-1,TRBJ1-2,few,NA,TGCGCCAGCAGCCGCGGGTATCAAGGCGACTATGGCTACACCTTC,CASSRGYQGDYGYTF
TRBV6-1,TRBJ2-1,NA,NA,TGTGCCAGCAGTGATAGCGGAGGGGTATACAATGAGCAGTTCTTC,CASSDSGGVYNEQFF
TRBV15,TRBJ2-7,NA,TRBD2,TGTGCCACCAGCAGAGAAGTGACTAGCGGGACCTACGAGCAGTACTTC,CATSREVTSGTYEQYF
TRBV7-9,TRBJ1-1,NA,NA,TGTGCCAGCAGCTTAAGCCACACTGAAGCTTTCTTT,CASSLSHTEAFF
TRBV7-9,TRBJ1-4,NA,TRBD1,TGTGCCAGCAGCGTGACAGGGGCTGGTGATGAAAAACTGTTTTTT,CASSVTGAGDEKLFF
TRBV5-4,TRBJ2-7,NA,TRBD2,TGTGCCAGCAGCTTAGGACGGACTAGCGGGAGCTACGAGCAGTACTTC,CASSLGRTSGSYEQYF
TRBV7-9,TRBJ2-5,NA,TRBD2,TGTGCCAGCAGCGTTGGGGGACTAGCGGGAGGGTCGGACCAGTACTTC,CASSVGGLAGGSDQYF
TRBV7-4,TRBJ2-3,few,TRBD2,TGTGCCAGCAGCTTACCGGGACTAGCGGGGGTTAGCACAGATACGCAGTATTTT,CASSLPGLAGVSTDTQYF
TRBV19,TRBJ2-1,NA,TRBD2,TGTGCCAGTAGCCTACAGACTAGCGGGAGTAGGGATGAGCAGTTCTTC,CASSLQTSGSRDEQFF
TRBV23-1,TRBJ1-3,NA,NA,TGCGCCAGCAGTCAAACAGGAAGTTCTGGAAACACCATATATTTT,CASSQTGSSGNTIYF
TRBV30,TRBJ2-1,NA,TRBD2,TGTGCCGGATATAGCGGGGTGATCAATGAGCAGTTCTTC,CAGYSGVINEQFF
TRBV5-1,TRBJ2-7,NA,TRBD1,TGCGCCAGCAGCCCCGGGACAGGGTACGACGAGCAGTACTTC,CASSPGTGYDEQYF